This paragraph covers one TCR beta chain sequence. The data stem from a study of T cells in localized non-small cell lung cancer. The table came from immunoSEQ multiplex PCR; TCRdb's copy has only in-frame clones and leaves some out. Here the sample spans roughly 28,000 clones, 87% being singletons. CDR3 length equals 16 residues. Trimming removed 5 bases at V and 5 bases at J, with 18 bases between. Germline V gives CDR1 SGHTA, CDR2 FQGNSA. This TCR came from a male donor older than 55 with stage I lung adenocarcinoma. V is TRBV7-2 and J is TRBJ2-2; tentatively, D is TRBD2 (6 bases). Sequenced here: peripheral blood, sampled before any cancer treatment. CDR3 residues: CASSPLAGRGTGELFF. CDR3 nucleotides: TGTGCCAGCAGCCCCCTGGCCGGGAGAGGTACCGGGGAGCTGTTTTTT. Using reference TRBV7-2 and TRBJ2-2 for the parts outside the CDR3, the full variable domain is GAGVSQSPSNKVTEKGKDVELRCDPISGHTALYWYRQSLGQGLEFLIYFQGNSAPDKSGLPSDRFSAERTGGSVSTLTIQRTQQEDSAVYLCASSPLAGRGTGELFFGEGSRLTVL.